This entry is about one T cell receptor beta chain. This entry is derived from a study of shared clonotypes between healthy human individuals. Some clones are missing from TCRdb's copy, which holds only in-frame ones; the method was immunoSEQ multiplex PCR. In the table there are a few million clones, more than 80% of which are singletons. In germline, CDR1 is SNHLY, CDR2 FYNNEI. This CDR3 is 12 amino acids long. The J segment lost 8 bases and the V segment lost 5 bases, leaving 2 bases of the junction unmatched. The clonotype comes from a man between 18 and 35 years old in good health. Some clones in this sample may be carry-over from other donors' samples. The sample taken for sequencing was naive CD4+ T cells from PBMCs. Subset indicated: CD45RA+ positively selected. This sequence joins TRBV2 and TRBJ2-1; 8 nucleotides match TRBD2. The CDR3 here is CASSRGGYEQFF. CDR3 DNA sequence: TGTGCCAGCAGTCGGGGGGGGTATGAGCAGTTCTTC.